The clone carrying this TCR beta chain was recorded only once. The data belong to a study of blood T cell repertoires in COVID-19. The CDR3 is 14 residues long. Per the germline V gene, CDR1 is SQVTM and CDR2 is ANQGSEA. Trimming left V 3 bases short and J 2 bases short, with 8 bases between. The protocol was immunoSEQ multiplex PCR, while the TCRdb copy is restricted to in-frame clones and leaves out a portion. The table shows roughly 50,000 clones, with about 91% occurring only once. This chain uses TRBV29-1 with TRBJ2-6, with no clear D. This clonotype was obtained from a woman aged 55-70 years with active COVID-19. Specimen: peripheral blood. For the CDR3, the DNA is TGCAGCGTTGATGGAGTCGCTGGGGCCAACGTCCTGACTTTC. It specifies CSVDGVAGANVLTF.